These 17 T cell receptor beta chains share one sample of origin, sequenced in a study of vaccination and CD4 T cells after COVID-19. Sequencing of the DNA from cultured CD4+ T cells was carried out with the Oncomine TCR Beta short-read assay. TCRdb re-analysed the PCR reads in MiXCR, keeping a single row per CDR3 protein. The sample records about 9,700 distinct CDR3 sequences, under 70% being singletons. These receptors have no known antigen. The treatment here: approximately 11-day PBMC culture with coronavirus spike peptide pools or control peptides (ViraFEST assay). Sequenced input: CD4+ T cells from blood, cultured in vitro. The origin of the receptors is a human donor who had recovered from COVID-19.

The chain carries TRBV6-1 and TRBJ2-5, with D perhaps assigned TRBD1 or TRBD2 (7 bases each). Germline V gives CDR1 MNHNS, CDR2 SASEGT. CDR3 size: 19 residues. Trimming pared 1 base from V and 5 bases from J, leaving 26 bases between. The CDR3: CASSEGDRPGLRKSETQYF. In DNA, the CDR3 is TGTGCCAGCAGTGAAGGGGACAGACCGGGACTAAGAAAATCGGAGACCCAGTACTTC.

In its sample, this clonotype was seen a few times. V usage is TRBV11-2 and J usage is TRBJ1-2; no clear D gene. Looked up from germline, CDR1 is SGHAT and CDR2 is FQNNGV. The CDR3 runs to 12 residues. V was shortened by 2 bases and J by 6 bases, with 7 bases between the two germline ends. CDR3 DNA sequence: TGTGCCAGCAGCTTATCCCGGGATGGCTACACCTTC. Protein product: CASSLSRDGYTF. Supplemented by reference TRBV11-2 and TRBJ1-2, the full variable domain reads EAGVAQSPRYKIIEKRQSVAFWCNPISGHATLYWYQQILGQGPKLLIQFQNNGVVDDSQLPKDRFSAERLKGVDSTLKIQPAKLEDSAVYLCASSLSRDGYTFGSGTRLTVV.

This clonotype was counted a few times. This CDR3 reads CASSIGTGGNTGELFF. CDR3 nucleotide sequence: TGTGCCAGTAGTATAGGGACAGGGGGGAACACCGGGGAGCTGTTTTTT. This chain uses TRBV19 with TRBJ2-2; 10 bases align to TRBD1. Germline trimming cut 1 base from V and 1 base from J; bases unmatched to any gene: 0. The CDR3 sequence is 16 residues long. CDR1 is LNHDA, CDR2 SQIVND, per germline (reference sequence).

The chain is built from TRBV20-1 and TRBJ2-2; 7 bases are a match to TRBD1. J lost 6 bases, V lost 5 bases, and 6 bases had no gene match. The CDR3 is made up of 13 amino acids. Germline CDR1 and CDR2: DFQATT and SNEGSKA (reference sequence). This CDR3 reads CSAGRQGAGELFF. CDR3 DNA sequence: TGCAGTGCTGGTAGACAGGGTGCCGGGGAGCTGTTTTTT.

The chain links TRBV11-1 to TRBJ1-1, with 7 bases identical to TRBD1. CDR1 is SGHAT, CDR2 FQDESV, per germline (reference sequence). The CDR3 contains 13 residues. Germline trimming cut 3 bases from V and 4 bases from J; bases unmatched to any gene: 2. The CDR3 is CASSFAGGTEAFF. CDR3 coding DNA: TGTGCCAGCAGCTTTGCAGGGGGCACTGAAGCTTTCTTT.

The chain combines TRBV7-8 with TRBJ1-1; D might be TRBD1 (5 bases). Trimming took off 4 bases at V and 6 bases at J, with 18 bases between the two ends. Germline assignment: CDR1 SGHVS and CDR2 FQNEAQ. The CDR3 covers 15 residues. The CDR3 DNA sequence: TGTGCCAGCAGCTCCATGACCGGGGGGGGATCTGAAGCTTTCTTT. Amino acids: CASSSMTGGGSEAFF.

This clonotype was found once. The chain combines TRBV6-4 with TRBJ1-2; 7 positions agree with TRBD1. J gave up 4 bases and V 6 bases, and 5 bases lay outside the gene matches. Germline values: CDR1 MRHNA, CDR2 SNTAGT. The CDR3 totals 13 residues. CDR3 nucleotides: TGTGCCAGCAGACGCAGGGGGTGCTATGGCTACACCTTC. It yields the protein CASRRRGCYGYTF.

This clonotype was counted a few times. The junction departs from germline at one end; a sequencing error may be responsible. The chain recombines TRBV7-8 with TRBJ2-2; D not certain. CDR1 is SGHVS, CDR2 FQNEAQ, per germline. This CDR3 contains 12 residues. The CDR3 loop is CASGLNTGELFF. The CDR3 DNA follows: TGTGCCAGCGGCTTGAATACCGGGGAGCTGTTTTTT.

This sequence joins TRBV6-2 or TRBV6-3 and TRBJ1-5; D is ambiguous. The germline V gene has CDR1 MNHEY and CDR2 SVGEGT. Between the trimmed V and J ends, which lost 8 bases and 6 bases, there was a span of 14 bases. This CDR3 spans 13 amino acids. CDR3 coding DNA: TGTGCCAGCGGGCTTGAGGGCGGTCAGCCCCAGCATTTT. It yields the protein CASGLEGGQPQHF.

In DNA form, the CDR3 reads TGTGCCTGGAGTGTGGGACAGGGATACGAGCAGTACTTC. It yields the protein CAWSVGQGYEQYF. The genes are TRBV30 and TRBJ2-7, with 9 bases that match TRBD1. CDR1 is GTSNPN and CDR2 is SVGIG in the germline V gene (reference sequence). V gave up 0 bases and J gave up 4 bases; unmatched junction bases: 1. This CDR3 comprises 13 residues.

This sequence joins TRBV10-2 and TRBJ2-7; 8 nucleotides align to TRBD2. Germline loops: CDR1 WSHSY, CDR2 SAAADI. J gave up 1 base and V 3 bases, and 2 bases lay outside the gene matches. The CDR3 has 14 amino acids. The CDR3 sequence is CASSEGTRSYEQYF. The CDR3 DNA follows: TGCGCCAGCAGTGAAGGGACTAGGTCCTACGAGCAGTACTTC.

The chain links TRBV6-2 or TRBV6-3 to TRBJ1-5; 9 bases map to TRBD1. This CDR3 comprises 17 residues. The germline gives CDR1 MNHEY, CDR2 SVGEGT. With V trimmed by 3 bases and J by 1 base, 7 bases remained unmatched. Here the CDR3 DNA reads TGTGCCAGCAGTTATAGGTCCGGGACAGGGAGCAATCAGCCCCAGCATTTT. Protein sequence: CASSYRSGTGSNQPQHF.

V and J are TRBV12-3 or TRBV12-4 and TRBJ2-5, with 13 nucleotides matching TRBD2. The CDR3 length is 16 residues. Trimming removed 5 bases from V and 5 bases from J; junction bases left unmatched: 8. CDR3 nucleotide sequence: TGTGCCAGCAGTCCTACTAGCGGGAGGGCCGATGAGACCCAGTACTTC. Its translation is CASSPTSGRADETQYF.

The gene calls are TRBV28 and TRBJ2-5, with D hard to call. The CDR3 is made up of 14 amino acids. V lost 4 bases to trimming and J lost 5 bases, with 14 bases between them. Germline V CDR1 and CDR2: MDHEN, SYDVKM. The CDR3, as DNA: TGTGCCAGCAGTTCCACGAAGGCGCGGGAGACCCAGTACTTC. This encodes CASSSTKARETQYF. Drawing the rest from reference TRBV28 and TRBJ2-5, the complete variable domain is DVKVTQSSRYLVKRTGEKVFLECVQDMDHENMFWYRQDPGLGLRLIYFSYDVKMKEKGDIPEGYSVSREKKERFSLILESASTNQTSMYLCASSSTKARETQYFGPGTRLLVL.

The CDR3 sequence: CASSTLPFPAMGLEQYF. The CDR3 bases are TGTGCCAGCAGTACGCTACCTTTTCCAGCGATGGGGCTCGAGCAGTACTTC. This chain uses TRBV2 with TRBJ2-7, with a possible D match to TRBD1 (5 bases). The germline V gene has CDR1 SNHLY and CDR2 FYNNEI. CDR3 length: 17 amino acids. The V end lost 5 bases, the J end lost 6 bases, and 26 bases lay between the germline ends. Supplemented by reference TRBV2 and TRBJ2-7, the full variable domain reads EPEVTQTPSHQVTQMGQEVILRCVPISNHLYFYWYRQILGQKVEFLVSFYNNEISEKSEIFDDQFSVERPDGSNFTLKIRSTKLEDSAMYFCASSTLPFPAMGLEQYFGPGTRLTVT.

The J gene is TRBJ2-7, the V gene TRBV5-4, with 9 bases fitting TRBD1. The V gene end was trimmed by 2 bases and the J gene end by 5 bases; junction bases not matched to a gene: 5. Germline CDR1 is SGHNT and CDR2 is YYREEE (reference sequence). CDR3 size: 14 residues. CDR3 in DNA: TGTGCCAGCAGCTTCAACAGGGGGCCAGACGAGCAGTACTTC. As protein: CASSFNRGPDEQYF. The full variable domain, in which reference TRBV5-4 and TRBJ2-7 provide the parts outside the CDR3, is ETGVTQSPTHLIKTRGQQVTLRCSSQSGHNTVSWYQQALGQGPQFIFQYYREEENGRGNFPPRFSGLQFPNYSSELNVNALELDDSALYLCASSFNRGPDEQYFGPGTRLTVT.

DNA for the CDR3: TGCAGTGCTCCCCCGGGACTAGGGACAGATACGCAGTATTTT. Translating it yields CSAPPGLGTDTQYF. V and J are TRBV20-1 and TRBJ2-3, with TRBD2 identical over 8 bases. The CDR3 loop spans 14 amino acids. The ends lost 5 bases at V and 3 bases at J; junction bases unmatched: 7. Germline-derived CDR1 and CDR2 are DFQATT and SNEGSKA (reference sequence).